The text below deals with one T cell receptor beta chain. Its antigen is unidentified. Cell sorting was applied to PBMCs, and CD4+ and CD8+ T cells were collected. Once RNA had been extracted, it was reverse transcribed into cDNA to act as the sequencing template. Data came from immunoSEQ multiplex PCR; TCRdb stores just in-frame clones and leaves some out. The sample consists of some 150,000 clones, roughly 58% of them appearing once. The data belong to a study of CD8+ T cells in alopecia areata. Study conclusions and caveats: Scalp sequencing captures resident alphabeta T cells of normal skin too. Compared with mice, patients displayed less clear TCR sharing, possibly for HLA-related reasons. Researchers report lesional scalp, most notably alopecia totalis/universalis, outstripped normal scalp in clonality.

V gave up 3 bases and J gave up 0 bases, with 9 bases separating them. This CDR3 contains 15 residues. Germline V gene sequence: CDR1 PRHDT, CDR2 FYEKMQ (reference sequence). Material for sequencing was CD8+ T cells sorted from blood. This chain links TRBV13 with TRBJ2-1; D is unclear. This clonotype was obtained from a human donor in good health. CDR3 loop: CASSFGELSYNEQFF. CDR3 sequence (DNA): TGTGCCAGCAGCTTTGGGGAACTCTCCTACAATGAGCAGTTCTTC.